The T cell receptor beta chain under discussion was sequenced for a study of lymphopenia after photon versus proton radiotherapy. Study-wide results and limits: Only patients who died were analyzed for survival; proton advantage is unproven. Larger post-nadir TCR diversity loss correlated inversely with survival in deceased patients. Oligoclonal CD8+ Temra expansion after nadir drove photon patients' diversity drop.

The CDR3 spans 16 residues. V lost 7 bases and J lost 5; bases outside the gene matches: 12. Germline-derived CDR1 and CDR2 are MDHEN and SYDVKM. For this clone: Its target is not known.

Only in-frame clones appear in the TCRdb table, and some are missing; sequencing was by immunoSEQ multiplex PCR. The sample has roughly 4,500 clones, 60% to 80% seen once. This receptor was taken from a man older than 75 with esophageal cancer. The sample was peripheral blood, taken from a patient treated with proton-based radiotherapy. The V and J genes are TRBV28 and TRBJ2-7; 12 bases line up with TRBD1. In DNA, the CDR3 is TGTGCCAGCACCACGCCGGGACAGGGGGCAGGTAACGAGCAGTACTTC. Protein product: CASTTPGQGAGNEQYF.